The rows below give T cell receptor beta chains drawn from one sample of a study of blood T cell repertoires in COVID-19. Only in-frame clones appear in the TCRdb table, and some are missing; sequencing was by immunoSEQ multiplex PCR. The repertoire holds around 120,000 clones, with 75% to 90% as singletons. Sequencing input: PBMCs or T cells enriched from blood (not recorded which). These receptors all come from a woman in her 50s who had recovered from COVID-19. Both conserved end residues are trimmed from each CDR3.

V	CDR3
TRBV5-1	AGQPGKAYEQY
TRBV7-2	ASSLAREGRTYEQY
TRBV19	ASMPSGTGSFLWEKLF
TRBV3-1/TRBV3-2	ASSPGRGPPSTDTQY
TRBV5-5	ASSWGQGLYEQY
TRBV3-1/TRBV3-2	ASSTRQGANGYT
TRBV29-1	SVDLAGGVSDEQF
TRBV2	ASSPLPSSASEYTQY
TRBV19	ASSGGVPF
TRBV24-1	ATSETGQGDYT
TRBV9	ASSVGATEAF
TRBV11-2	ASSLGQPNYGYT
TRBV15	ATRTDREVNQPQH
TRBV19	ASSMGVNTGELF
TRBV7-3	ASSLGTGATDTQY
TRBV5-1	ASSFLQGADEQY
TRBV4-1	ASSQDSNYGYT
TRBV3-1/TRBV3-2	ASTTRTSSYNEQF
TRBV7-3	ASSLRGAASYNSPLH
TRBV3-1/TRBV3-2	ASSQGTGGQPQH
TRBV5-5	ASSRIGTGGNEQY
TRBV7-2	ASSLVWAYT
TRBV14	ASSLTSGDHEQY
TRBV4-1	ASSQWWRGGQDNSPLH
TRBV19	ASSISGGIGLDTQY
TRBV7-3	ASSLNQASGANVLT
TRBV5-1	ASSLGTGGHTDTQY
TRBV6-5	ASTLGNGELF
TRBV6-6	ASSYYGFSGGYT
TRBV2	ASNLDSLRPQH
TRBV24-1	ATSERTSGGASSRRNNEQF
TRBV11-3	ASSRRSRGVSYNEQF
TRBV5-5	ASSGQGLNTEAF
TRBV10-1	ASSEGRSYGYT
TRBV6-1	ASSEGFSGNTIY
TRBV7-2	ASSSQTGLGSNTQY
TRBV9	ASSVGASGVSTDTQY
TRBV6-2/TRBV6-3	ASSYEGLRYSEQF
TRBV11-3	ASSPRRIGEEAF
TRBV19	ASSSQGGQETQY
TRBV7-2	ASSLSSGGIQETQY
TRBV3-1/TRBV3-2	ASSQDLSGGYT
TRBV5-5	ASSLLGQPNEKLF
TRBV9	ASSAPGQVNEKLF
TRBV7-3	ASSRPGLGETQY
TRBV24-1	ATSNGQGETQY
TRBV6-4	ASSDTSGPYNEQF
TRBV9	ASSLRTGNTEAF